Listed here are 8 T cell receptor beta chains from one sample, sequenced in a study of blood T cell repertoires in COVID-19. TCRdb's table, derived via immunoSEQ multiplex PCR, lists solely in-frame clones and lacks some. In the table there are some 350,000 clones, about 83% of which are singletons. Sequences were obtained from peripheral blood. Source of these receptors: a young man with active or convalescent COVID-19.

This clone was observed a few times. V gene TRBV4-1 combines with J gene TRBJ1-2; TRBD1 aligns across 7 bases. Per germline, CDR1 MGHRA and CDR2 YSYEKL. This CDR3 spans 16 amino acids. After removal of 1 base from V and 8 bases from J, the junction contained 13 bases not matched to a gene. The CDR3 loop is CASSQAPWGSGGGYTF. CDR3 nucleotides: TGCGCCAGCAGCCAAGCTCCCTGGGGTTCAGGGGGGGGCTACACCTTC.

The J gene is TRBJ1-2, the V gene TRBV7-6; a possible D gene is TRBD1 (6 bases). Germline V CDR1 and CDR2: SGHVS, FNYEAQ. This CDR3 comprises 18 residues. Trimming took off 2 bases at V and 1 base at J, with 20 bases between the two ends. The CDR3 reads CASSLQADRKYFNYGYTF. CDR3 coding DNA: TGTGCCAGCAGCTTACAGGCGGACAGAAAATACTTTAACTATGGCTACACCTTC.

The CDR3 bases are TGTGCCAGCAGTAGTGGAAAGGGGTCGGCTGAAGCTTTCTTT. This translates into CASSSGKGSAEAFF. The rearrangement links TRBV6-2 or TRBV6-3 to TRBJ1-1; maybe TRBD1 (5 bases). This CDR3 comprises 14 residues. Per germline, CDR1 MNHEY and CDR2 SVGEGT. The germline V and J ends were trimmed by 5 bases and 6 bases, with 16 bases remaining between them.

This sequence joins TRBV28 and TRBJ1-1; 11 bases align to TRBD1. CDR1 is MDHEN, CDR2 SYDVKM, per germline. V gave up 6 bases and J gave up 5 bases; unmatched junction bases: 5. The CDR3 consists of 14 residues. The DNA of the CDR3 is TGTGCCAGCAGAGGACAGGGGGCACGGACTGAAGCTTTCTTT. Amino acid sequence: CASRGQGARTEAFF.

The J gene is TRBJ2-3, the V gene TRBV27; 9 positions agree with TRBD2. CDR1 MNHEY and CDR2 SMNVEV come from the germline V gene (reference sequence). This CDR3 comprises 15 residues. Germline trimming cut 3 bases from V and 2 bases from J; bases unmatched to any gene: 3. CDR3 sequence reads: CASSLGLADTDTQYF. The CDR3, as DNA: TGTGCCAGCAGTTTGGGACTAGCTGACACAGATACGCAGTATTTT.

The CDR3 loop is CASSQDYTRQSTQWGTEAFF. The CDR3 nucleotides read TGTGCCAGCAGCCAAGATTACACCCGACAGTCCACCCAATGGGGCACTGAAGCTTTCTTT. V usage is TRBV4-2 and J usage is TRBJ1-1; D is perhaps TRBD1 (5 bases). Germline V gene sequence: CDR1 LGHNA, CDR2 YNFKEQ. The CDR3 length is 20 residues. V lost 0 bases and J 4 bases, leaving 27 bases between the germline ends.

J is TRBJ2-7 and V is TRBV5-1; 8 nucleotides match TRBD1. J lost 4 bases, V lost 9 bases, and 18 bases had no gene match. The CDR3 contains 16 residues. Germline V gene sequence: CDR1 SGHRS, CDR2 YFSETQ. CDR3 nucleotide sequence: TGCGCCAACCGGGGTCTTGCGGTAACAGGGGGGTACGAGCAGTACTTC. It codes for CANRGLAVTGGYEQYF.

This chain links TRBV6-1 with TRBJ2-1; TRBD2 is a possible D gene (5 bases). Trimming took 0 bases from V and 9 from J, leaving 12 bases between them. This CDR3 contains 14 residues. CDR1 is MNHNS, CDR2 SASEGT, per germline. The CDR3 nucleotides are TGTGCCAGCAGTGAAGCGGGGAGACCCGGTGAGCAGTTCTTC. Protein: CASSEAGRPGEQFF.